This TCR beta chain originates from a study of human T cells and chemical hapten exposure. General study points: Once DPC sensitization occurred, TCRs above 1 in 1000 frequency showed no change. Alopecia affecting every donor means their immune response may not match healthy people's. Against controls, expanded TCRs gave rise to significantly more large CDR3 similarity clusters.

Original methodology: With a range of about 23,224 to 690,600, the median per sample was around 97,000 TCRs. A single record per CDR3 protein comes from TCRdb applying MiXCR to the RACE reads. What appears here as the V and J calls and clone size reflects TCRdb's work, not the paper's. The sample carries fewer than 50,000 distinct CDR3 sequences, around a tenth recorded once. As for time point: patch test 3, about 24 weeks after DPC sensitization. The treatment here: therapeutic diphenylcyclopropenone sensitization with weekly scalp DPC. It was unfractionated whole blood from which total RNA was extracted. The V gene lost 1 base and the J gene lost 13 bases, with 14 bases spanning the gap. CDR3 length equals 12 residues. Germline V gene sequence: CDR1 SEHNR, CDR2 FQNEAQ (reference sequence). This clonotype has at least ten counts. Its antigen is still unknown.

This receptor was obtained from a man aged 45 to 65 with alopecia areata. Some clones in this sample may be carry-over from other donors' samples. The sample in question was whole blood, obtained in connection with sensitization to the hapten diphenylcyclopropenone (DPC). This sequence joins TRBV7-9 and TRBJ2-7, with D unresolved. CDR3 residues: CASSLEGSGPYF. CDR3 sequence (DNA): TGTGCCAGCAGCTTAGAGGGCTCCGGTCCCTACTTC.